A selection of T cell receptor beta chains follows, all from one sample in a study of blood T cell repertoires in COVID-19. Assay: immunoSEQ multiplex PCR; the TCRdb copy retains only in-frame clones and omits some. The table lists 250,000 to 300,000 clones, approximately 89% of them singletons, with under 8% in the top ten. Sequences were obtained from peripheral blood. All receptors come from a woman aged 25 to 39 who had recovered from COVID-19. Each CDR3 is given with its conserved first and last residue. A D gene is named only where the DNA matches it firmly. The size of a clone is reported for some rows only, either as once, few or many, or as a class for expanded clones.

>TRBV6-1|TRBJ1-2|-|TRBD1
TGTGCCAGCAGTGAACGACAGGGAGCGGGTGGCTACACCTTC
CASSERQGAGGYTF
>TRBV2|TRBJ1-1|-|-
TGTGCCAGCAGTGACAGGGGCACCTCGAACACTGAAGCTTTCTTT
CASSDRGTSNTEAFF
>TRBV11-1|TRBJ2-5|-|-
TGTGCCAGCAGCTTCACAGCAGGGGAAGAGACCCAGTACTTC
CASSFTAGEETQYF
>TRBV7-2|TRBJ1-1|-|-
TGTGCCAGCAGCTTAGATGCGGGTAGGCAGAGCATGAACACTGAAGCTTTCTTT
CASSLDAGRQSMNTEAFF
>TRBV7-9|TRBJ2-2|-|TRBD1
TGTGCCAGCAGCGTAGGCACAGGGGGCGCGAACACCGGGGAGCTGTTTTTT
CASSVGTGGANTGELFF
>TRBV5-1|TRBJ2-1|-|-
TGCGCCAGCAGCTTGACTCCTGACAGCTATCGTGAGCAGTTCTTC
CASSLTPDSYREQFF
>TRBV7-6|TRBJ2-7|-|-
TGTGCCAGCAGCTTGTCCTCAATGGGGCACGAGCAGTACTTC
CASSLSSMGHEQYF
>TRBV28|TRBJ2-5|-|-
TGTGCCAGCAGCCTCCGGGACAAGAATTATGGGACCCAGTACTTC
CASSLRDKNYGTQYF
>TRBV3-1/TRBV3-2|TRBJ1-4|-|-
TGTGCCAGCAGCCAAGACAGGGGTGGCGAAAAACTGTTTTTT
CASSQDRGGEKLFF
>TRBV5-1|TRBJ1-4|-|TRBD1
TGCGCCAGCAGCTCGACAGGGAGTGCAACTAATGAAAAACTGTTTTTT
CASSSTGSATNEKLFF
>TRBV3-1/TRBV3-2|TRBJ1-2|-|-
TGTGCCAGCAGCCAAGAACAGGGAAGTGGCTACACCTTC
CASSQEQGSGYTF
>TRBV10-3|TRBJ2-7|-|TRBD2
TGTGCCATCAGTCCGGGACTAGCGGGCTACGAGCAGTACTTC
CAISPGLAGYEQYF
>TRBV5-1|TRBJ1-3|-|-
TGCGCCAGCAGCGCGTCTTCTGGAAACACCATATATTTT
CASSASSGNTIYF
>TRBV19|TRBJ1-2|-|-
TGTGCCAGTAGTCCGTCTCGCTATGGCTACACCTTC
CASSPSRYGYTF
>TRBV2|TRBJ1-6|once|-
TGTGCCAGCAGTGAAGAGGGGTTGACGGTAACGTCACCCCTCCACTTT
CASSEEGLTVTSPLHF
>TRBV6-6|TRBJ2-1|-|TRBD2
TGTGCCAGCGGACTAGTAGGCTACAATGAGCAGTTCTTC
CASGLVGYNEQFF
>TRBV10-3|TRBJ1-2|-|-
TGTGCCATCAGCCAGGGATCGCGCTATGGCTACACCTTC
CAISQGSRYGYTF
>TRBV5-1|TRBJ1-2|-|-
TGCGCCAGCAGCTTGGGGCAGAGGTATGGCTACACCTTC
CASSLGQRYGYTF
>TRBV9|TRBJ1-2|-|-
TGTGCCAGCAGCACTAATCCTAACTATGGCTACACCTTC
CASSTNPNYGYTF
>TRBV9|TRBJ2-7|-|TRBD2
TGTGCCAGCAGCTTTAAACTAGCGGGGGACTCCTACGAGCAGTACTTC
CASSFKLAGDSYEQYF
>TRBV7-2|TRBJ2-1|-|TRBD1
TGTGCCAGCAGCGAAACGACAGGGGGCGCCTATCGTGAGCAGTTCTTC
CASSETTGGAYREQFF
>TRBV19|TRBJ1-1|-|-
TGTGCCAGTAGTGGGTGGGACGGCAACCGCGGGAAGGCTTTCTTT
CASSGWDGNRGKAFF
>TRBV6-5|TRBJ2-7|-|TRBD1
TGTGCCACCAAGGGACAGGGGAGACTCTACGAGCAGTACTTC
CATKGQGRLYEQYF
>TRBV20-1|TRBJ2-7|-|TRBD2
TGCAGTGCTAGTCGGCTAGCGGGTTCCTACGAGCAGTACTTC
CSASRLAGSYEQYF
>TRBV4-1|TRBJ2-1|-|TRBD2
TGCGCCAGCAGCCAACCTTTAGCGGGGGGGAACAATGAGCAGTTCTTC
CASSQPLAGGNNEQFF
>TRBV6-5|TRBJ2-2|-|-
TGTGCCAGCAATCGCGGGCGGGGGAACACCGGGGAGCTGTTTTTT
CASNRGRGNTGELFF
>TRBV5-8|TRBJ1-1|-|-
TGTGCCAGCAGCTTGGCCGGGGGGAACACTGAAGCTTTCTTT
CASSLAGGNTEAFF
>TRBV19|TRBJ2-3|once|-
TGTGCCAGTAGTATCCGACGACTGGGCACAGATACGCAGTATTTT
CASSIRRLGTDTQYF
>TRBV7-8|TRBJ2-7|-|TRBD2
TGTGCCAGCAGCTTCTCTCGGACTAGCGGACACGAGCAGTACTTC
CASSFSRTSGHEQYF
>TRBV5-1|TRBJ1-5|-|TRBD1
TGCGCCAGCAGCTTAGAAGGGACAGGGATGGGGAATCAGCCCCAGCATTTT
CASSLEGTGMGNQPQHF
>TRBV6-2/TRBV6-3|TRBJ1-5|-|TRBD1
TGTGCCAGCAGCCGAGACAGGGAACAACGGAGCAACATAATCCTGTCCCAGCATTTT
CASSRDREQRSNIILSQHF
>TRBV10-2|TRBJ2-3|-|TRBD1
TGCGCCAGCCGCTCTGGGACAGGGGTAAGGGGAGATACGCAGTATTTT
CASRSGTGVRGDTQYF
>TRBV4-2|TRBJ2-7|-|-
TGTGCCAGCAGCGGCGCAACACAGGGTGTGGTGCAGTACTTC
CASSGATQGVVQYF
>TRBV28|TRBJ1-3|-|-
TGTGCCAGCAGTTTACGGGGGGGTGGAAACACCATATATTTT
CASSLRGGGNTIYF
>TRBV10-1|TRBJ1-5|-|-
TGCGCCAGACCTCCCCAGGGGTATAGCAATCAGCCCCAGCATTTT
CARPPQGYSNQPQHF
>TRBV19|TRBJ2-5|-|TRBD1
TGTGCCAGTAGTACCGACACCAGGGGGGAGACCCAGTACTTC
CASSTDTRGETQYF
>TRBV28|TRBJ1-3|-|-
TGTGCCAGCAGTTTTCTAGGATCGGGAAACACCATATATTTT
CASSFLGSGNTIYF